One sample yielded the 6 T cell receptor beta chains listed below, sequenced in a study of beta chain features in type 1 diabetes. Study-wide results and limits: Across all four CD4+ subsets, people with type 1 diabetes showed modestly shorter TCRB CDR3s.

For these TCRs, the target antigens are not known. Expressed TCRB transcripts were sequenced, since all the RNA that had been isolated was reverse transcribed. Using immunoSEQ multiplex PCR, the repertoire was profiled, and TCRdb retains in-frame clones only, with some absent. The data contain 640,000 or so clones, 13% of them singletons. The sequenced sample was naive CD4+ T cells from blood. All receptors come from a man in his late teens or twenties with type 1 diabetes.

V is TRBV7-9 and J is TRBJ1-1; D gene unclear. Germline V lookup: CDR1 SEHNR, CDR2 FQNEAQ (reference sequence). The ends were cut back, 7 bases at V and 0 bases at J, with 12 bases in the middle. The CDR3 covers 14 residues. The CDR3 spells CASTLGYMNTEAFF. Here the CDR3 DNA reads TGTGCCAGCACCCTAGGGTACATGAACACTGAAGCTTTCTTT.

The chain carries TRBV7-8 and TRBJ2-2, with TRBD2 matching over 14 bases. Germline V lookup: CDR1 SGHVS, CDR2 FQNEAQ. Losses at the gene ends were 5 bases for V and 3 bases for J; bases not matched to a gene: 11. The length of the CDR3 is 19 residues. CDR3 protein: CASSPRRTSGGRDTGELFF. The CDR3, as DNA: TGTGCCAGCAGCCCACGGAGGACTAGCGGGGGGCGGGACACCGGGGAGCTGTTTTTT.

This clone was counted a few times. The gene calls are TRBV28 and TRBJ1-2; D unresolved. V was trimmed by 5 bases and J by 0 bases, leaving 13 bases between them. This CDR3 is 15 amino acids long. Germline CDR1 MDHEN, CDR2 SYDVKM. CDR3 region: CASSPGGVANYGYTF. CDR3 DNA sequence: TGTGCCAGCAGTCCCGGCGGGGTCGCTAACTATGGCTACACCTTC.

About this clone itself: Different DNA sequences within this sample yield the same CDR3. The V and J genes are TRBV6-5 and TRBJ1-2; D gene uncertain. The CDR3 is made up of 13 amino acids. CDR1 and CDR2 from the germline V gene are MNHEY and SVGAGI. Trimming took 0 bases from V and 1 from J, leaving 3 bases between them. CDR3 sequence reads: CASSYSVNYGYTF. The CDR3, as DNA: TGTGCCAGCAGTTACTCGGTTAACTATGGCTACACCTTC.

This chain links TRBV29-1 with TRBJ2-7; TRBD1 agrees at 8 bases. The length of the CDR3 is 11 residues. V lost 4 bases to trimming and J lost 6 bases; unmatched junction nucleotides: 2. Germline V gene lookup returns CDR1 SQVTM and CDR2 ANQGSEA. CDR3 loop: CSVGDRLEQYF. The CDR3 DNA is TGCAGCGTTGGGGACAGGCTCGAGCAGTACTTC.

The chain joins TRBV7-2 to TRBJ1-5, with TRBD1 as a possible D gene (6 bases). Germline V gene lookup returns CDR1 SGHTA and CDR2 FQGNSA. The CDR3 totals 15 residues. V gave up 3 bases and J gave up 0 bases, with 9 bases separating them. The CDR3: CASSLGAYSNQPQHF. CDR3 in DNA: TGTGCCAGCAGCTTGGGGGCCTATAGCAATCAGCCCCAGCATTTT.